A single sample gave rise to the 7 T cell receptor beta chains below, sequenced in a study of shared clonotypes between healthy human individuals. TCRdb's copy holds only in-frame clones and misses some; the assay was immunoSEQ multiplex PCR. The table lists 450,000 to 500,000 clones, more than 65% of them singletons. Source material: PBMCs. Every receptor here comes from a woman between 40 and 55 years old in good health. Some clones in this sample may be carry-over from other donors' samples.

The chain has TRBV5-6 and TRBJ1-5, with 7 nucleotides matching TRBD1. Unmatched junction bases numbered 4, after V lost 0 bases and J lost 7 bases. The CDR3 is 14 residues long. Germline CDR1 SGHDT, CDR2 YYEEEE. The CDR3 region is CASSLGQGDQPQHF. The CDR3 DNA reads TGTGCCAGCAGCTTGGGCCAGGGGGACCAGCCCCAGCATTTT.

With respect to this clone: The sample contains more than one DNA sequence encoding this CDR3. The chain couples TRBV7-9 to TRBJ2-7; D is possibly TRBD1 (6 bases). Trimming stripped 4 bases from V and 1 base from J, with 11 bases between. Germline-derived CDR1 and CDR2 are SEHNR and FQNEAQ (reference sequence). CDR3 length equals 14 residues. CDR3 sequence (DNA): TGTGCCAGCAGCTCATCAAGGGGGTCCTACGAGCAGTACTTC. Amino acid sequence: CASSSSRGSYEQYF.

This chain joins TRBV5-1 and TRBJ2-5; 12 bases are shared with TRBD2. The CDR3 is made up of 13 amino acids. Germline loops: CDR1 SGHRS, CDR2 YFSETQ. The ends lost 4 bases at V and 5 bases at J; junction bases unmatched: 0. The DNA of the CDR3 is TGCGCCAGCAGCACTAGCGGGAGGGAGACCCAGTACTTC. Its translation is CASSTSGRETQYF.

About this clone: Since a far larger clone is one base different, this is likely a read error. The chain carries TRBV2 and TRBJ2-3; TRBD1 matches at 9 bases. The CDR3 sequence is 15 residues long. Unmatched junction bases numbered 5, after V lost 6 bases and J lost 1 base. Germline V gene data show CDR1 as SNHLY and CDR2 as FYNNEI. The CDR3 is CASRDRTGGTDTQYF. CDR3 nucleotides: TGTGCCAGCAGGGACAGGACAGGGGGCACAGATACGCAGTATTTT.

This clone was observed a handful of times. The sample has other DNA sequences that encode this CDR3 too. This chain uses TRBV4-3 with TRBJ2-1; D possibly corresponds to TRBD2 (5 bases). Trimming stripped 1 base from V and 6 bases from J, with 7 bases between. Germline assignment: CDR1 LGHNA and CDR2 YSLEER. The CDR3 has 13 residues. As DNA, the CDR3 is TGCGCCAGCAGCCAAGGAGGGTCCAATGAGCAGTTCTTC. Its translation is CASSQGGSNEQFF.

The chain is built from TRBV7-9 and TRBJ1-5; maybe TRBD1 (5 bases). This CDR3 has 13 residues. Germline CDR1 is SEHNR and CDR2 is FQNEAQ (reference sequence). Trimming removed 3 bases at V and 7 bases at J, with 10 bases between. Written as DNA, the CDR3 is TGTGCCAGCAGCTTGGGGGAGTTCCAGCCCCAGCATTTT. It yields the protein CASSLGEFQPQHF.

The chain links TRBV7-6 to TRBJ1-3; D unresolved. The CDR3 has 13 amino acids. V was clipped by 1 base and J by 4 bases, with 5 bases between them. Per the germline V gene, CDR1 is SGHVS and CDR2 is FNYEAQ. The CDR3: CASSLGQGNTIYF. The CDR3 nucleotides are TGTGCCAGCAGCTTAGGGCAAGGAAACACCATATATTTT.